This T cell receptor beta chain was observed in a study of shared clonotypes between healthy human individuals. Study overall: Per donor, three plates held CD4 naive cells, three held CD4 memory, two held CD8 naive and one held CD8 memory. Findings and caveats of the study: Across subsets, estimated richness was generally greater for naive than for memory populations.

The CDR3 contains 14 residues. The V gene lost 7 bases and the J gene lost 0 bases, with 10 bases spanning the gap. The germline CDR1 and CDR2 sequences are LNHDA and SQIVND (reference sequence). Of note for this clone: Its antigen is not known.

Every immunoSEQ plate was one replicate of a subset's evenly spread DNA. Under the authors' procedure: Quality scores were absent from the junction-only immunoSEQ sequences, so filtering differed. The method was immunoSEQ multiplex PCR; TCRdb's version includes in-frame clones alone and lacks a portion of them. V and J calls plus clone size are reproduced from that table; the DNA served to infer D and trimming. The sample has a few hundred thousand clones; approximately 97% are singletons. Sequencing used naive CD4+ T cells sorted from blood. Described subset: CD45RA+ positively selected. The chain uses TRBV19 and TRBJ1-3; D call uncertain. The clonotype comes from a woman in her 30s in good health. The CDR3, as DNA: TGTGCCAGTATCGATCGGAGCTCTGGAAACACCATATATTTT. Translated: CASIDRSSGNTIYF.